These 9 T cell receptor beta chains originate from one sample sequenced in a study of CD8 T cells in Susac syndrome. It was with random hexamers that roughly 0.5 to 1 ug RNA was reverse transcribed. Using its own MiXCR run on the immunoSEQ multiplex PCR reads, TCRdb lists one record per CDR3 protein. The profile covers just over 150,000 distinct CDR3 sequences, with around 95% appearing a single time and roughly 0.15% taken by the ten largest. The sample consisted of CD8+ T cells from PBMCs. These receptors were taken from a human donor with multiple sclerosis.

The V call is TRBV6-5, the J call TRBJ2-3; D gene ambiguous. V lost 8 bases and J 4 bases, leaving 7 bases between the germline ends. The CDR3 is 11 amino acids. In germline, CDR1 is MNHEY, CDR2 SVGAGI. The CDR3 DNA reads as TGTGCCAGCCGGTTGTCAGATACGCAGTATTTT. Translated: CASRLSDTQYF.

V usage is TRBV7-2 and J usage is TRBJ2-2, with D uncertain. The CDR3 length is 15 residues. Germline assignment: CDR1 SGHTA and CDR2 FQGNSA. Trimming left V 5 bases short and J 3 bases short, with 13 bases between. The CDR3 DNA is TGTGCCAGCAGCAGACCGACATCTTACACCGGGGAGCTGTTTTTT. Residues: CASSRPTSYTGELFF. Combining the CDR3 with reference TRBV7-2 and TRBJ2-2 gives the whole variable domain GAGVSQSPSNKVTEKGKDVELRCDPISGHTALYWYRQSLGQGLEFLIYFQGNSAPDKSGLPSDRFSAERTGGSVSTLTIQRTQQEDSAVYLCASSRPTSYTGELFFGEGSRLTVL.

This chain links TRBV7-9 with TRBJ2-7, with unresolved D. This CDR3 spans 12 amino acids. CDR1 SEHNR and CDR2 FQNEAQ come from the germline V gene (reference sequence). The V and J ends lost 5 bases and 4 bases respectively, with 9 bases between them. In nucleotides, the CDR3 is TGTGCCAGCAGCCCGGACCCTTACGAGCAGTACTTC. Its protein product is CASSPDPYEQYF. Full variable domain (outside the CDR3, taken from reference TRBV7-9 and TRBJ2-7): DTGVSQNPRHKITKRGQNVTFRCDPISEHNRLYWYRQTLGQGPEFLTYFQNEAQLEKSRLLSDRFSAERPKGSFSTLEIQRTEQGDSAMYLCASSPDPYEQYFGPGTRLTVT.

The J gene is TRBJ2-5, the V gene TRBV4-1, with D possibly matching TRBD2 (6 bases). There are 15 residues in the CDR3. Germline CDR1 reads MGHRA; CDR2 reads YSYEKL. The V gene lost 2 bases and the J gene lost 5 bases, with 15 bases spanning the gap. For the CDR3, the DNA is TGCGCCAGCAGCCAATCGGGACTTACAATGGAGACCCAGTACTTC. It translates to CASSQSGLTMETQYF.

This chain's CDR3 is CSASTVTRWGTDTQYF. The CDR3 nucleotides are TGCAGCGCAAGTACGGTGACAAGGTGGGGCACAGATACGCAGTATTTT. This chain uses TRBV29-1 with TRBJ2-3; D is unclear. The CDR3 sequence is 16 residues long. The germline V gene has CDR1 SQVTM and CDR2 ANQGSEA. The V end was cut by 7 bases, the J end by 1 base, with 21 bases between.

V gene TRBV9 combines with J gene TRBJ1-4, with 7 bases fitting TRBD1. CDR3 length: 13 residues. J was trimmed by 3 bases and V by 6 bases; bases with no gene match: 2. Per germline, CDR1 SGDLS and CDR2 YYNGEE. CDR3 DNA sequence: TGTGCCAGCAACAGGGGAGCTAATGAAAAACTGTTTTTT. As protein: CASNRGANEKLFF.

The CDR3 sequence: CSVPLEESYGYTF. The DNA for the CDR3 is TGCAGCGTTCCTCTTGAGGAAAGCTATGGCTACACCTTC. The gene calls are TRBV29-1 and TRBJ1-2; D remains unclear. The ends were cut back, 5 bases at V and 4 bases at J, with 14 bases in the middle. In germline, CDR1 is SQVTM, CDR2 ANQGSEA. This CDR3 is 13 amino acids long.

V is TRBV6-1 and J is TRBJ1-5; D is uncertain. This CDR3 comprises 15 residues. Trimming cost V 6 bases and J 5 bases, with 17 bases left between them. CDR1 is MNHNS and CDR2 is SASEGT in the germline V gene. The CDR3 spells CASSEREEGHQPQHF. In nucleotides, the CDR3 is TGTGCCAGCAGCGAACGAGAAGAGGGTCATCAGCCCCAGCATTTT.

Here the CDR3 DNA reads TGTGCCAGCAGCTTTCGCCGGGACCTCATCTATGGCTACACCTTC. This codes for CASSFRRDLIYGYTF. The rearrangement uses TRBV7-2 and TRBJ1-2, with D perhaps matching TRBD1 (5 bases). CDR1 and CDR2 from the germline V gene are SGHTA and FQGNSA. There are 15 residues in the CDR3. V dropped 3 bases and J dropped 4 bases, with 15 bases sitting between them.